The T cell receptor beta chain described here comes from a study of blood T cell repertoires in COVID-19. Profiling relied on immunoSEQ multiplex PCR, and the TCRdb table lists in-frame clones only, not all of them. Altogether 40,000 to 45,000 clones are present, approximately 87% being singletons, with the ten largest covering 3.9%. CDR3 length: 14 amino acids. The V end lost 5 bases, the J end lost 7 bases, and 18 bases lay between the germline ends. From germline, CDR1 is SGHDT and CDR2 YYEEEE. The specimen was peripheral blood. The clonotype comes from a middle-aged man with COVID-19, enrolled during active disease. This rearrangement joins TRBV5-6 to TRBJ1-1; D uncertain. The CDR3 protein is CASSFPGKTHEAFF. CDR3 coding DNA: TGTGCCAGCAGTTTTCCCGGGAAGACCCATGAAGCTTTCTTT.